This T cell receptor beta chain was profiled in a study of breast tumors, draining lymph nodes, adjacent tissues. TCRdb reprocessed the multiplex PCR reads with MiXCR, giving one entry per CDR3 protein. Among approximately 190,000 distinct CDR3 sequences listed, 25% to 40% were seen once. This clonotype was seen ten or more times. There are 14 residues in the CDR3. Germline V gene data show CDR1 as SGHAT and CDR2 as FQNNGV. The germline V and J ends were trimmed by 1 base and 1 base, with 8 bases remaining between them. Axillary draining lymph nodes of breast cancer patients supplied the node samples.

V is TRBV11-2 and J is TRBJ2-7; D unclear. The sample comprised axillary lymph node tissue. The sequence was obtained from a female donor with breast cancer. Some clones in this sample may be carry-over from other donors' samples. DNA of the CDR3: TGTGCCAGCAGCTTAGTAGGACCATCCTACGAGCAGTACTTC. Amino acids: CASSLVGPSYEQYF.